Shown below are 27 T cell receptor beta chains from a single sample sequenced in a study of blood T cells in healthy people across ages. PCR was performed a second time for 7 to 11 cycles using a sample-barcoded 5' primer and a J-beta primer mix. MiXCR, applied by TCRdb to the 5' RACE reads, yields one record per CDR3 protein. The repertoire holds about 800,000 distinct CDR3 sequences, with nearly 60% as singletons. The sample comprised blood. The source is a man between 25 and 39 years old in good health.

The chain recombines TRBV10-3 with TRBJ1-5; D unclear. The CDR3 extends over 12 amino acids. The V end lost 8 bases, the J end lost 0 bases, and 5 bases lay between the germline ends. The V gene's germline CDR1 is ENHRY and CDR2 SYGVKD. The CDR3 bases are TGTGCCATCGGAGATAGCAATCAGCCCCAGCATTTT. Protein sequence: CAIGDSNQPQHF.

The chain employs TRBV12-3 or TRBV12-4 and TRBJ1-6; D gene unclear. With 1 base removed from V and 5 bases from J, the gap between germline ends came to 6 bases. This CDR3 is built from 14 residues. CDR3 coding DNA: TGTGCCAGCAGTTTAGGGACGGATAATTCACCCCTCCACTTT. This gives the protein CASSLGTDNSPLHF.

The J gene is TRBJ2-7, the V gene TRBV6-6; D is uncertain. The CDR3 consists of 14 residues. Germline CDR1 reads MNHNY; CDR2 reads SVGAGI (reference sequence). Trimming stripped 7 bases from V and 8 bases from J, with 21 bases between. The CDR3 spells CASTQSMGMSKQYF. The CDR3 DNA follows: TGTGCCAGCACCCAATCGATGGGGATGTCCAAGCAGTACTTC.

This clonotype was detected a few times. The J gene is TRBJ2-7, the V gene TRBV29-1; D is unresolved. The CDR3 has 13 residues. Trimming cost V 6 bases and J 5 bases, with 17 bases left between them. Germline CDR1 and CDR2: SQVTM and ANQGSEA. The CDR3 region has the DNA TGCAGCGTCTCATGGAGTACTTCTAACGAGCAGTACTTC. It is translated as CSVSWSTSNEQYF.

The chain is built from TRBV7-2 and TRBJ2-5, with 8 bases lining up with TRBD2. The DNA end favors TRBJ2-7, so the J call may be wrong. The CDR3 has 13 amino acids. Germline CDR1 reads SGHTA; CDR2 reads FQGNSA. In nucleotides, the CDR3 is TGTGCCAGCAGCTTAAAAGCGGGGGACGAGCAGTACTTC. It specifies CASSLKAGDEQYF.

The genes are TRBV25-1 and TRBJ2-3; no clear D. CDR3 length equals 13 residues. V was shortened by 3 bases and J by 1 base, with 5 bases between the two germline ends. Germline V gene sequence: CDR1 MGHDK, CDR2 SYGVNS. CDR3 in amino acids: CASSDYGTDTQYF. The DNA for the CDR3 is TGTGCCAGCAGTGATTACGGCACAGATACGCAGTATTTT.

The chain links TRBV6-7 to TRBJ2-7; the match to TRBD2 covers 9 bases. TRBV6-7 qualifies as an ORF whose function is uncertain. The CDR3 is 16 amino acids. The ends lost 2 bases at V and 0 bases at J; junction bases unmatched: 5. Here the CDR3 reads CASSYSASGNSYEQYF. The CDR3 DNA reads as TGTGCCAGCAGTTACAGCGCTAGCGGGAACTCCTACGAGCAGTACTTC.

Comment on this clonotype: A read error may account for a junction end that differs from germline. V and J are TRBV4-2 and TRBJ2-7; 9 nucleotides align to TRBD1. Germline CDR1 reads LGHNA; CDR2 reads YNFKEQ. This CDR3 is 15 amino acids long. The CDR3 here is CASNQDKGQGYEQYF. CDR3 DNA sequence: TGTGCCAGCAACCAAGATAAGGGACAGGGCTACGAGCAGTACTTC.

The chain links TRBV20-1 to TRBJ2-7, with 7 bases identical to TRBD1. The J segment lost 1 base and the V segment lost 3 bases, leaving 9 bases of the junction unmatched. Per germline, CDR1 DFQATT and CDR2 SNEGSKA (reference sequence). CDR3 length: 15 residues. The CDR3 DNA is TGCAGTGCTAGGGACAGGACGATCCCTTCCTACGAGCAGTACTTC. Protein sequence: CSARDRTIPSYEQYF.

The chain has TRBV10-3 and TRBJ1-5, with unresolved D. CDR3 length: 14 amino acids. CDR1 ENHRY and CDR2 SYGVKD come from the germline V gene. Trimming cost V 6 bases and J 5 bases, with 14 bases left between them. The CDR3 DNA reads as TGTGCCATCAGCGACGAGTTTCCCTATCAGCCCCAGCATTTT. Protein product: CAISDEFPYQPQHF.

The chain couples TRBV27 to TRBJ2-1; 8 bases map to TRBD2. This CDR3 is 15 amino acids long. The V segment lost 6 bases and the J segment 8 bases; nucleotides outside the gene matches: 12. Germline CDR1 reads MNHEY; CDR2 reads SMNVEV (reference sequence). As DNA, the CDR3 is TGTGCCAGCAGAGGTCTCAGCGGGAGAATTCATGAGCAGTTCTTC. Amino acid sequence: CASRGLSGRIHEQFF.

On this clonotype itself: A much larger clone sits a single nucleotide away, making a read error possible. This chain uses TRBV29-1 with TRBJ2-1, with 8 bases identical to TRBD2. Trimming cost V 7 bases and J 2 bases; bases outside gene matches: 10. The CDR3 covers 15 residues. The germline V gene encodes CDR1 SQVTM and CDR2 ANQGSEA. For the CDR3, the DNA is TGCAGCGACCGGATTAGCGGGGCCCCCTACAATGAGCAGTTCTTC. Translating gives CSDRISGAPYNEQFF.

This clonotype was recorded only once. This chain links TRBV20-1 with TRBJ2-7; D is possibly TRBD1 (5 bases). Deletions cut 3 bases from V and 0 bases from J, with 12 bases between. Germline lookup yields CDR1 DFQATT and CDR2 SNEGSKA (reference sequence). The CDR3 consists of 14 residues. In DNA form, the CDR3 reads TGCAGTGCTAGGTCACAGGAGAACTCCTACGAGCAGTACTTC. Protein: CSARSQENSYEQYF.

This clonotype was detected once. The CDR3: CASSQSRGHEQFF. The CDR3 coding sequence is TGTGCCAGCAGCCAAAGCCGGGGCCATGAGCAGTTCTTC. The chain is built from TRBV3-1 and TRBJ2-1; possibly TRBD1 or TRBD2 for D (5 bases each). V dropped 2 bases and J dropped 8 bases, with 10 bases sitting between them. There are 13 residues in the CDR3. Germline-derived CDR1 and CDR2 are LGHDT and YNNKEL (reference sequence).

This clonotype was seen only a few times. The genes are TRBV20-1 and TRBJ2-7, with TRBD2 as a possible D gene (5 bases). Per the germline V gene, CDR1 is DFQATT and CDR2 is SNEGSKA (reference sequence). This CDR3 has 14 amino acids. Trimming took off 6 bases at V and 0 bases at J, with 15 bases between the two ends. This CDR3 reads CSAPRDYFSYEQYF. In DNA form, the CDR3 reads TGCAGTGCCCCGAGGGATTACTTCTCCTACGAGCAGTACTTC.

The chain links TRBV20-1 to TRBJ1-1; 7 nucleotides align to TRBD1. The V segment lost 0 bases and the J segment 5 bases; nucleotides outside the gene matches: 9. This CDR3 has 15 residues. Germline V gene lookup returns CDR1 DFQATT and CDR2 SNEGSKA (reference sequence). CDR3 loop: CSARDPTGVGTEAFF. In DNA form, the CDR3 reads TGCAGTGCTAGAGATCCCACAGGGGTTGGGACTGAAGCTTTCTTT.

This chain links TRBV5-1 with TRBJ2-5; no clear D gene. From germline, CDR1 is SGHRS and CDR2 YFSETQ. The CDR3 covers 12 residues. V lost 10 bases, J lost 2 bases, and 12 bases lay in between. The CDR3 is CAGAAGQETQYF. The CDR3, as DNA: TGCGCCGGCGCGGCCGGTCAAGAGACCCAGTACTTC. The full variable domain, its missing parts supplied by reference TRBV5-1 and TRBJ2-5, is KAGVTQTPRYLIKTRGQQVTLSCSPISGHRSVSWYQQTPGQGLQFLFEYFSETQRNKGNFPGRFSGRQFSNSRSEMNVSTLELGDSALYLCAGAAGQETQYFGPGTRLLVL.

This clonotype was seen once. V gene TRBV6-2 or TRBV6-3 combines with J gene TRBJ2-5, with TRBD2 matching 10 bases. The V and J ends lost 2 bases and 7 bases, in that order; junction bases with no gene match: 22. Germline V gene data show CDR1 as MNHEY and CDR2 as SVGEGT. The CDR3 consists of 20 residues. The CDR3 loop is CASSYQLRTQSQREGATQYF. The CDR3 nucleotides read TGTGCCAGCAGTTACCAACTTCGAACCCAAAGTCAGCGGGAGGGCGCGACCCAGTACTTC.

This clonotype was seen just once. The V call is TRBV6-5, the J call TRBJ2-4; the D gene could be TRBD1 or TRBD2 (5 bases each). The tail of the sequence fits TRBJ2-7 better, so the J call may be wrong. The CDR3 has 15 amino acids. Germline CDR1 MNHEY, CDR2 SVGAGI. CDR3 DNA: TGTGCCAGCTACCAAAATGCAGGGAGCCCTTACGAGCAGTACTTC. It yields the protein CASYQNAGSPYEQYF.

V and J are TRBV12-3 or TRBV12-4 and TRBJ2-1; a weak D match, TRBD2 (5 bases). V shed 7 bases and J shed 4 bases, with 23 bases lying between them. The CDR3 length is 17 residues. For the CDR3, the DNA is TGTGCCAGCAACCTATCACGCAAGCGGAGTGATTACAATGAGCAGTTCTTC. Amino acid sequence: CASNLSRKRSDYNEQFF.

The chain has TRBV30 and TRBJ1-2; TRBD1 is a possible D gene (5 bases). CDR1 and CDR2 from the germline V gene are GTSNPN and SVGIG (reference sequence). The CDR3 extends over 15 amino acids. Between the trimmed V and J ends, which lost 0 bases and 2 bases, there was a span of 13 bases. Written as DNA, the CDR3 is TGTGCCTGGAGTGTACGGGACTTCCTGAACTATGGCTACACCTTC. It specifies CAWSVRDFLNYGYTF.

This sequence joins TRBV7-3 and TRBJ2-4, with D perhaps TRBD2 (7 bases). The last part of the DNA fits TRBJ2-7 better; the J call may be wrong. This CDR3 is 15 amino acids long. Germline CDR1 SGHTA, CDR2 FQGTGA. The DNA of the CDR3 is TGTGCCAGCAGCTTAACAGGGGGGACTATCGGCGAGCAGTACTTC. Translated: CASSLTGGTIGEQYF.

In its sample, this clonotype was seen a few times. This chain links TRBV4-2 with TRBJ2-1; D is perhaps TRBD2 (7 bases). Trimming shortened V by 0 bases and J by 2 bases, and 14 bases separated the two germline ends. Germline V CDR1 and CDR2: LGHNA, YNFKEQ. CDR3 size: 17 residues. The CDR3 nucleotides read TGTGCCAGCAGCCAAGATATTCGGGGGGCCACCTACAATGAGCAGTTCTTC. This encodes CASSQDIRGATYNEQFF.

This clonotype occurred many times. This chain joins TRBV7-2 and TRBJ2-2, with TRBD2 identical over 9 bases. Germline lookup yields CDR1 SGHTA and CDR2 FQGNSA. V dropped 0 bases and J dropped 6; count of bases not matched to a gene: 5. The CDR3 is 16 amino acids. CDR3 sequence (DNA): TGTGCCAGCAGCTTAGCCGGGCGGGGGGGTTCCGGGGAGCTGTTTTTT. Translation: CASSLAGRGGSGELFF.

The chain has TRBV28 and TRBJ2-5, with 9 nucleotides matching TRBD1. The V and J ends lost 5 bases and 4 bases, in that order; junction bases with no gene match: 8. Germline CDR1 is MDHEN and CDR2 is SYDVKM. CDR3 length: 15 residues. CDR3 bases: TGTGCCAGCAGTCTAGGACAGGGGACGATAGAGACCCAGTACTTC. It encodes CASSLGQGTIETQYF.

The V and J genes are TRBV6-6 and TRBJ1-5; TRBD1 matches at 7 bases. The V gene's germline CDR1 is MNHNY and CDR2 SVGAGI (reference sequence). This CDR3 is built from 17 residues. V shed 6 bases, J shed 2 bases, and the junction held 13 bases outside the gene matches. The CDR3 loop reads CASSPRGASAGNQPQHF. The CDR3 region has the DNA TGTGCCAGCAGCCCCAGGGGGGCCTCCGCAGGCAATCAGCCCCAGCATTTT.

The V gene is TRBV7-9, the J gene TRBJ1-1; no definite D call. From germline, CDR1 is SEHNR and CDR2 FQNEAQ (reference sequence). This CDR3 comprises 15 residues. Trimming shortened V by 0 bases and J by 0 bases, and 8 bases separated the two germline ends. This chain's CDR3 is CASSLAGFMNTEAFF. CDR3 in DNA: TGTGCCAGCAGCTTAGCGGGATTCATGAACACTGAAGCTTTCTTT.